This T cell receptor beta chain was sequenced for a study of T-cell reconstitution after alpha-beta-depleted transplantation in children (TCRdb year 2016). In the study overall: Using TCR repertoire profiling, the study followed T-cell immune reconstitution in a quantitative way in children after TCRalphabeta/CD19-depleted allogeneic hematopoietic cell transplantation. Study-wide findings and limitations: Over the following months the frequencies of hyperexpanded clones went down, and after one year T-cell counts and TCRbeta diversity were mostly credited to newly produced T cells. In some patients, the high TCRbeta diversity seen at day 60 was put down to recipient T cells and intrathymic progenitors that had survived conditioning. Apparently early alphabetaT-cell count recovery about two months after transplant reportedly relied on only several hundred rapidly expanded clones derived from non-depleted graft cells.

Deletion took 3 bases off V and 5 bases off J, with a span of 11 bases between the germline ends. According to the germline V gene (reference sequence), CDR1 reads LGHDT and CDR2 reads YNNKEL. Including cysteine and phenylalanine, the CDR3 has 14 amino acids. Just the 42-base CDR3 DNA is kept, in frame starting at base 1. Note on this clonotype: Its cognate antigen has yet to be identified. Base qualities are not provided; no much larger clone lies one nucleotide away.

The sample's treatment or condition, from its label and the paper: allogeneic hematopoietic cell transplantation with graft depleted of TCRalphabeta T cells and CD19 B cells. The transplant recipients were children given TCRalphabeta/CD19-depleted allogeneic hematopoietic cell grafts. Library construction relied on PCR. Sequencing instrument: Illumina HiSeq 2500. TCR libraries were prepared with molecular barcoding, using unique molecular identifiers to normalize TCRbeta repertoire quantification. TCRdb itself trimmed the public reads at Q25 with fastp, ran MiXCR and retained productive beta chains. Rows merge per CDR3 protein into single entries with the most common DNA and genes. This sample has approximately 800,000 distinct CDR3 sequences in its table, and 16% of those were observed once. Of the sample, around 5.3% falls within the top ten clones.

The receptor was derived from a male patient younger than 18 who had a stem cell transplant for acute lymphoblastic leukemia, so the T cells may come from the graft donor. This receptor chain uses TRBV3-1 and TRBJ2-1; the D gene remains uncertain. The sequencing here drew on PBMCs, mostly from graft donor cells, taken 360 days after TCRalphabeta/CD19-depleted stem cell transplant. The bases read TGTGCCAGCAGCCATGTTCTTCGGCACAATGAGCAGTTCTTC. The encoded protein is CASSHVLRHNEQFF.